Given below is one T cell receptor (beta chain) in context. Its cognate antigen is unknown. The germline gives CDR1 SNHLY, CDR2 FYNNEI. Unmatched junction bases numbered 5, after V lost 3 bases and J lost 2 bases. CDR3 length: 15 residues. The record originates from a study of T cell responses to AZD1222 COVID-19 vaccine. Study-wide findings and caveats: The study found vaccine-associated CD4 TCRs spanning spike, dominant at 160-218 and 743-854. Seropositive at baseline were only 5 or 6 AZD1222 recipients.

Clones were sequenced by immunoSEQ multiplex PCR, and TCRdb holds only the in-frame ones, with some missing. The listing contains about 140,000 clones. Sequencing was done on a sample of peripheral blood. The receptor comes from an adult in good health. This chain connects TRBV2 to TRBJ2-5; the match to TRBD2 covers 8 bases. The CDR3 loop reads CASSEGLAGQETQYF. The CDR3 DNA reads TGTGCCAGCAGTGAGGGGTTAGCGGGGCAAGAGACCCAGTACTTC.